The next 21 T cell receptor beta chains were all read from a single sample in a study of T cell responses to AZD1222 COVID-19 vaccine. Profiled with immunoSEQ multiplex PCR; TCRdb holds only in-frame clones, not every one. The table lists about 120,000 clones, more than 75% of them singletons, with approximately 3.5% in the top ten. The input for sequencing was peripheral blood, taken 28 days after the second AZD1222 dose. The receptors come from an adult who received the AZD1222 COVID-19 vaccine.

The chain employs TRBV4-3 and TRBJ2-3; 7 positions match TRBD1. CDR3 size: 15 residues. CDR1 and CDR2 from the germline V gene are LGHNA and YSLEER. The V and J ends lost 1 base and 3 bases, in that order; junction bases with no gene match: 4. The CDR3 region is CASSQGRDRTDTQYF. CDR3 in DNA: TGCGCCAGCAGCCAAGGACGGGACAGAACAGATACGCAGTATTTT.

The count of this clone is one. This chain connects TRBV6-6 to TRBJ1-1, with D perhaps matching TRBD1 (5 bases). The V and J ends lost 6 bases and 3 bases respectively, with 11 bases between them. CDR1 and CDR2 from the germline V gene are MNHNY and SVGAGI (reference sequence). The CDR3 sequence is 13 residues long. The CDR3: CASRRGADTEAFF. The CDR3 nucleotides are TGTGCCAGCAGAAGGGGCGCGGACACTGAAGCTTTCTTT.

The chain combines TRBV12-5 with TRBJ2-7; TRBD1 agrees at 8 bases. The CDR3 runs to 15 residues. After removal of 0 bases from V and 3 bases from J, the junction contained 4 bases not matched to a gene. Germline assignment: CDR1 LGHNT and CDR2 FRNRAP. The CDR3 sequence: CASGLVSGTGYEQYF. CDR3 coding DNA: TGTGCTAGTGGTTTGGTCTCCGGGACAGGCTACGAGCAGTACTTC.

The chain carries TRBV5-1 and TRBJ2-3, with 9 bases aligning to TRBD2. Trimming at V came to 3 bases and at J to 4 bases, leaving 9 bases not matched to a gene. Germline V gene data show CDR1 as SGHRS and CDR2 as YFSETQ. CDR3 length equals 16 residues. DNA for the CDR3: TGCGCCAGCAGCTCTAGCGGGATAATGGGCCCAGATACGCAGTATTTT. This gives the protein CASSSSGIMGPDTQYF.

This clone was recorded only once. At one end, the junction sequence differs from germline, possibly due to a read error. The chain couples TRBV7-7 to TRBJ1-3; D uncertain. The CDR3 is 12 residues long. Germline V gives CDR1 SSHAT, CDR2 FNYEAQ (reference sequence). CDR3 sequence reads: CASSPGGNTIYF. The CDR3 region has the DNA TGTGCTAGCAGCCCCGGGGGAAACACCATATATTTT.

The CDR3, as DNA: TGCAGCTACGGCCCGGGCACCGGGGAGCTGTTTTTT. Translating gives CSYGPGTGELFF. The chain combines TRBV29-1 with TRBJ2-2; D ambiguous. The CDR3 runs 12 residues. With 8 bases removed from V and 4 bases from J, the gap between germline ends came to 11 bases. CDR1 and CDR2 from the germline V gene are SQVTM and ANQGSEA.

Only a few counts were recorded for this clone. V and J are TRBV30 and TRBJ1-6; D might be TRBD1 (6 bases). The CDR3 loop spans 12 amino acids. Per the germline V gene, CDR1 is GTSNPN and CDR2 is SVGIG (reference sequence). V lost 5 bases and J 5 bases, leaving 7 bases between the germline ends. CDR3 amino acids: CAWEGDNSPLHF. The CDR3 DNA sequence: TGTGCCTGGGAGGGGGATAATTCACCCCTCCACTTT.

The chain carries TRBV5-4 and TRBJ2-1; no clear D. The CDR3 sequence is 14 residues long. Germline V gives CDR1 SGHNT, CDR2 YYREEE (reference sequence). Deletions cut 0 bases from V and 6 bases from J, with 10 bases between. CDR3 sequence (DNA): TGTGCCAGCAGCTTGGATTCCTACCCCAATGAGCAGTTCTTC. Translating it yields CASSLDSYPNEQFF.

The CDR3 coding sequence is TGTGCCAGCAGCTCTCTGGGGGGTAGCGGGATTAGGGACGAGCAGTACTTC. It translates to CASSSLGGSGIRDEQYF. This chain links TRBV7-6 with TRBJ2-7; 8 bases are shared with TRBD2. This CDR3 spans 17 amino acids. Trimming removed 4 bases from V and 5 bases from J; junction bases left unmatched: 16. CDR1 is SGHVS, CDR2 FNYEAQ, per germline.

The CDR3: CASSVTGYDYEQYF. DNA of the CDR3: TGTGCCAGCAGCGTAACAGGGTATGACTACGAGCAGTACTTC. The rearrangement joins TRBV9 to TRBJ2-7, with D perhaps matching TRBD1 (6 bases). CDR1 is SGDLS and CDR2 is YYNGEE in the germline V gene. V was clipped by 1 base and J by 3 bases, with 11 bases between them. The CDR3 spans 14 residues.

This clone was recorded only once. The rearrangement joins TRBV28 to TRBJ2-7; D unclear. Looked up from germline, CDR1 is MDHEN and CDR2 is SYDVKM. Deletions cut 6 bases from V and 3 bases from J, with 9 bases between. The CDR3 has 12 residues. Written as DNA, the CDR3 is TGTGCCAGCAGGGGCGCGAGCTACGAGCAGTACTTC. Protein: CASRGASYEQYF.

The chain couples TRBV19 to TRBJ1-3, with a weak D call TRBD1 (5 bases). The CDR3 runs 14 residues. The germline V and J ends were trimmed by 7 bases and 0 bases, with 10 bases remaining between them. Germline values: CDR1 LNHDA, CDR2 SQIVND (reference sequence). The chain's CDR3 is CASISGGSGNTIYF. The CDR3 DNA sequence: TGTGCCAGTATCTCCGGGGGCTCTGGAAACACCATATATTTT.

The chain joins TRBV6-1 to TRBJ1-2; the D is unclear. V dropped 3 bases and J dropped 7 bases, with 6 bases sitting between them. The germline V gene encodes CDR1 MNHNS and CDR2 SASEGT. The CDR3 loop spans 11 amino acids. The CDR3 sequence: CASSDGGGYTF. In DNA form, the CDR3 reads TGTGCCAGCAGTGACGGTGGTGGCTACACCTTC.

The rearrangement joins TRBV6-5 to TRBJ2-2, with no clear D. The CDR3 has 12 residues. Looked up from germline, CDR1 is MNHEY and CDR2 is SVGAGI. V was clipped by 10 bases and J by 6 bases, with 12 bases between them. CDR3: CATPQDAGELFF. The CDR3 nucleotides read TGTGCCACTCCCCAGGACGCCGGGGAGCTGTTTTTT.

The chain has TRBV6-2 or TRBV6-3 and TRBJ1-2; D gene ambiguous. V was clipped by 4 bases and J by 4 bases, with 7 bases between them. Germline V gene lookup returns CDR1 MNHEY and CDR2 SVGEGT. This CDR3 is 12 amino acids long. The CDR3 coding sequence is TGTGCCAGCAGTTCCAATGTCTATGGCTACACCTTC. Amino acid sequence: CASSSNVYGYTF.

The rearrangement links TRBV2 to TRBJ1-3; 10 bases agree with TRBD1. Germline CDR1 is SNHLY and CDR2 is FYNNEI. CDR3 size: 17 residues. With V trimmed by 5 bases and J by 0 bases, 7 bases remained unmatched. Here the CDR3 reads CASSIGTGDLSGNTIYF. Written as DNA, the CDR3 is TGTGCCAGCAGTATAGGGACAGGGGACCTCTCTGGAAACACCATATATTTT.

The chain recombines TRBV2 with TRBJ1-1, with TRBD1 matching over 9 bases. Germline CDR1 is SNHLY and CDR2 is FYNNEI. CDR3 length: 13 residues. The V and J ends lost 7 bases and 4 bases, in that order; junction bases with no gene match: 4. The CDR3 is CASTLTGGTEAFF. The CDR3 DNA reads as TGTGCCAGCACCTTGACAGGGGGCACTGAAGCTTTCTTT.

This sequence joins TRBV4-3 and TRBJ1-4; D perhaps matches TRBD1 (5 bases). CDR1 LGHNA and CDR2 YSLEER come from the germline V gene. This CDR3 contains 15 residues. The germline V and J ends were trimmed by 0 bases and 6 bases, with 11 bases remaining between them. In nucleotides, the CDR3 is TGCGCCAGCAGCCAAGATAGAGGGGAGTATGAAAAACTGTTTTTT. Residues: CASSQDRGEYEKLFF.

The rearrangement uses TRBV7-3 and TRBJ2-1; TRBD2 matches at 9 bases. V dropped 5 bases and J dropped 6; count of bases not matched to a gene: 8. Germline CDR1 and CDR2: SGHTA and FQGTGA. The CDR3 length is 15 residues. CDR3 nucleotide sequence: TGTGCCAGCAGCCGAACTAGCGGGTTCGTCAATGAGCAGTTCTTC. Amino acids: CASSRTSGFVNEQFF.

The chain couples TRBV11-3 to TRBJ2-1; 9 bases line up with TRBD2. Losses at the gene ends were 8 bases for V and 9 bases for J; bases not matched to a gene: 8. CDR1 is SGHNT, CDR2 YENEEA, per germline. The CDR3 has 13 amino acids. The CDR3 sequence is CASGGGRAVEQFF. CDR3 DNA sequence: TGTGCCAGCGGTGGCGGGAGGGCCGTTGAGCAGTTCTTC.

The V call is TRBV4-3, the J call TRBJ2-5; D gene unclear. The CDR3 spans 14 residues. From germline, CDR1 is LGHNA and CDR2 YSLEER. Trimming took 0 bases from V and 5 from J, leaving 10 bases between them. This CDR3 is CASSQDGPGETQYF. CDR3 DNA: TGCGCCAGCAGCCAAGATGGACCTGGGGAGACCCAGTACTTC.